The 32 T cell receptor beta chains given below trace back to one sample, sequenced in a study of lung T cells in sarcoidosis with Löfgren's syndrome (dated by TCRdb to about 2017). TCRdb lists the instrument as Illumina MiSeq. Using fastp trimming at Q25 and MiXCR clonotype assembly, TCRdb reanalyzed the public sequencing data and kept in-frame beta chains. Rows are unified per CDR3 protein, each entry keeping the most common DNA and genes. The sample table shows 60,000 to 65,000 distinct CDR3 sequences, and over 20% are seen once. Clones ranked in the top ten supply 2% to 2.5% of the sample. The sequencing sample was made of CD4+ T cells from PBMCs. The receptors come from a human donor with sarcoidosis (Löfgren's syndrome or another form), or a control subject (not recorded which).

V gene TRBV7-9 combines with J gene TRBJ2-3; 10 bases align to TRBD1. Germline loops: CDR1 SEHNR, CDR2 FQNEAQ (reference sequence). The junction had 10 bases not matched to a gene; V was cut back by 5 bases and J by 5 bases. This CDR3 is 16 amino acids long. The CDR3 DNA reads as TGTGCCAGCAGCGGACACAAGGGGACAGGGGAAGATACGCAGTATTTT. This codes for CASSGHKGTGEDTQYF.

This clonotype was seen repeatedly, ten times or more. This chain joins TRBV20-1 and TRBJ2-7; D gene unclear. Germline CDR1 reads DFQATT; CDR2 reads SNEGSKA (reference sequence). This CDR3 region has 12 residues. The V end lost 1 base, the J end lost 2 bases, and 6 bases lay between the germline ends. CDR3 nucleotide sequence: TGCAGTGCTAGAGGTGGAACCTACGAGCAGTACTTC. This encodes CSARGGTYEQYF.

This clonotype was detected ten times or more. The chain links TRBV27 to TRBJ1-4, with 11 bases fitting TRBD1. The CDR3 is 15 residues long. Germline CDR1 is MNHEY and CDR2 is SMNVEV (reference sequence). V shed 5 bases, J shed 5 bases, and the junction held 4 bases outside the gene matches. The CDR3 reads CASSTGTGGNEKLFF. CDR3 coding DNA: TGTGCCAGCAGTACCGGGACAGGGGGGAATGAAAAACTGTTTTTT.

This clonotype showed up many times. The rearrangement uses TRBV5-1 and TRBJ1-6; the D gene is possibly TRBD1 (6 bases). Germline loops: CDR1 SGHRS, CDR2 YFSETQ. V lost 0 bases, J lost 12 bases, and 13 bases lay in between. This CDR3 is 14 amino acids long. The CDR3 is CASSLDGGREPLHF. The CDR3 DNA sequence: TGCGCCAGCAGCTTGGATGGGGGGCGCGAACCCCTCCACTTT.

This clonotype was observed a few times. V is TRBV28 and J is TRBJ1-3; D is possibly TRBD1 (5 bases). V shed 7 bases and J shed 0 bases, with 13 bases lying between them. Germline assignment: CDR1 MDHEN and CDR2 SYDVKM. The CDR3 loop spans 15 amino acids. The CDR3 bases are TGTGCCAGCATTGGGGGGTACAGCTCTGGAAACACCATATATTTT. This gives the protein CASIGGYSSGNTIYF.

This clonotype occurred a few times. This chain joins TRBV5-4 and TRBJ1-1; a weak D match, TRBD1 (6 bases). This CDR3 has 12 residues. V was pared by 4 bases and J by 10 bases, with 14 bases between. Germline V CDR1 and CDR2: SGHNT, YYREEE (reference sequence). The CDR3 DNA is TGTGCCAGCAGCGGTCAGGCAGGGGTAGCTTTCTTT. Translating it yields CASSGQAGVAFF.

This clonotype was detected many times. V and J are TRBV2 and TRBJ1-4; no definite D call. The CDR3 is 14 amino acids. Trimming removed 6 bases from V and 0 bases from J, with 8 bases in between. The germline V gene has CDR1 SNHLY and CDR2 FYNNEI. This CDR3 is CASRMIATNEKLFF. CDR3 bases: TGTGCCAGCAGGATGATAGCAACTAATGAAAAACTGTTTTTT.

This clonotype has a count of ten or more. The CDR3 sequence: CASSYRGNSNQPQHF. CDR3 coding DNA: TGTGCCAGCAGTTACCGTGGGAACAGCAATCAGCCCCAGCATTTT. V usage is TRBV6-2 or TRBV6-3 and J usage is TRBJ1-5; no reliable D call. Trimming removed 2 bases from V and 1 base from J, with 9 bases in between. This CDR3 region has 15 residues. Germline V gene data show CDR1 as MNHEY and CDR2 as SVGEGT.

This clonotype was observed at least ten times. The chain uses TRBV27 and TRBJ1-2; D possibly corresponds to TRBD1 (5 bases). Germline CDR1 and CDR2: MNHEY and SMNVEV (reference sequence). The V and J ends lost 0 bases and 7 bases respectively, with 21 bases between them. The length of the CDR3 is 17 residues. The CDR3: CASSLSGGGGREGGYTF. As DNA, the CDR3 is TGTGCCAGCAGTTTATCTGGGGGAGGAGGCAGGGAAGGTGGCTACACCTTC.

This clonotype was seen ten or more times. The chain employs TRBV7-2 and TRBJ1-5; maybe TRBD1 (5 bases). Germline CDR1 is SGHTA and CDR2 is FQGNSA. V gave up 1 base and J gave up 0 bases, with 10 bases separating them. The CDR3 runs 16 residues. The CDR3 reads CASSLGGGTSNQPQHF. The CDR3 DNA reads as TGTGCCAGCAGCTTAGGTGGAGGGACTAGCAATCAGCCCCAGCATTTT.

The J gene is TRBJ2-7, the V gene TRBV3-1; TRBD1 agrees at 8 bases. V lost 5 bases, J lost 2 bases, and 11 bases stayed unmatched. This CDR3 region has 16 residues. Germline assignment: CDR1 LGHDT and CDR2 YNNKEL (reference sequence). The CDR3 region has the DNA TGTGCCAGCAGCTCTCCGGGGGACAGGCCTACCTACGAGCAGTACTTC. This translates into CASSSPGDRPTYEQYF.

In this sample, this clonotype turned up many times. V gene TRBV20-1 combines with J gene TRBJ2-5; D is perhaps TRBD1 or TRBD2 (6 bases each). The CDR3 runs to 14 residues. V was trimmed by 1 base and J by 4 bases, leaving 13 bases between them. CDR1 is DFQATT and CDR2 is SNEGSKA in the germline V gene (reference sequence). The CDR3 region is CSARVRGLVETQYF. CDR3 DNA: TGCAGTGCTAGAGTTCGGGGGCTCGTAGAGACCCAGTACTTC.

This clonotype was detected many times. V usage is TRBV2 and J usage is TRBJ2-3; 11 bases line up with TRBD1. This CDR3 is built from 15 residues. J lost 4 bases, V lost 1 base, and 1 base had no gene match. The germline gives CDR1 SNHLY, CDR2 FYNNEI. The chain's CDR3 is CASSEEGQGADTQYF. CDR3 DNA sequence: TGTGCCAGCAGTGAAGAGGGACAGGGGGCAGATACGCAGTATTTT.

This chain joins TRBV10-1 and TRBJ2-1; D unclear. The CDR3 sequence is 13 residues long. Trimming cost V 2 bases and J 7 bases, with 9 bases left between them. Looked up from germline, CDR1 is WNHNN and CDR2 is SYGVQD (reference sequence). The CDR3 nucleotides read TGCGCCAGCAGTGAGCCTATGGGGAATGAGCAGTTCTTC. This translates into CASSEPMGNEQFF.

This clonotype was seen repeatedly, ten times or more. This chain connects TRBV27 to TRBJ1-1, with a weak D call TRBD1 (6 bases). The CDR3 extends over 13 amino acids. Germline V CDR1 and CDR2: MNHEY, SMNVEV (reference sequence). Trimming left V 0 bases short and J 8 bases short, with 10 bases between. The CDR3, as DNA: TGTGCCAGCAGTTTATCGGCTGGGACAGAAGCTTTCTTT. This sequence encodes CASSLSAGTEAFF.

A word on this clonotype: This may arise from a read error, as a much more abundant clone is one base away. The chain is built from TRBV28 and TRBJ1-2, with 7 bases aligning to TRBD1. The CDR3 runs 15 residues. Losses at the gene ends were 8 bases for V and 7 bases for J; bases not matched to a gene: 16. Germline CDR1 reads MDHEN; CDR2 reads SYDVKM. The CDR3 DNA reads as TGTGCCAGCGGAGAGCTAACGGACAGGCATGGTGGCTACACCTTC. Protein: CASGELTDRHGGYTF.

Only a few counts were recorded for this clonotype. The chain has TRBV2 and TRBJ2-1; the match to TRBD2 covers 11 bases. J was trimmed by 9 bases and V by 10 bases; bases with no gene match: 8. Germline loops: CDR1 SNHLY, CDR2 FYNNEI. This CDR3 spans 13 amino acids. For the CDR3, the DNA is TGTGCCACCTTCGGACTAGCGGGTTTTGAGCAGTTCTTC. Residues: CATFGLAGFEQFF.

This clonotype turned up a few times. A much more abundant neighbour one base away suggests this may be a read error. V gene TRBV6-2 or TRBV6-3 combines with J gene TRBJ2-7, with D uncertain. CDR3 length: 14 residues. Trimming removed 0 bases at V and 6 bases at J, with 12 bases between. CDR1 and CDR2 from the germline V gene are MNHEY and SVGEGT. The CDR3: CASSYSRQYREQYF. The CDR3 coding sequence is TGTGCCAGCAGTTACTCGCGGCAGTACCGCGAGCAGTACTTC.

This clonotype was seen a few times. The CDR3 DNA follows: TGTGCCAGCAGTGCCCCGGGACTAGCGGATAGCTCCTACAATGAGCAGTTCTTC. Translating gives CASSAPGLADSSYNEQFF. This chain connects TRBV2 to TRBJ2-1; TRBD2 matches at 11 bases. V shed 4 bases, J shed 0 bases, and the junction held 8 bases outside the gene matches. The CDR3 sequence is 18 residues long. Per the germline V gene, CDR1 is SNHLY and CDR2 is FYNNEI.

The V and J genes are TRBV7-3 and TRBJ2-1; no definite D call. Trimming removed 5 bases at V and 1 base at J, with 12 bases between. Germline V gene lookup returns CDR1 SGHTA and CDR2 FQGTGA. The CDR3 is 15 amino acids. For the CDR3, the DNA is TGTGCCAGCAGCCCCGGCGTGTCATCCTACAATGAGCAGTTCTTC. Translating it yields CASSPGVSSYNEQFF.

This clonotype was seen many times. J is TRBJ2-3 and V is TRBV24-1; TRBD2 might be the D (6 bases). The V gene's germline CDR1 is KGHDR and CDR2 SFDVKD. Trimming took 3 bases from V and 0 from J, leaving 12 bases between them. The CDR3 sequence is 16 residues long. For the CDR3, the DNA is TGTGCCACCAGTGATACGGGCGGGGACAGCACAGATACGCAGTATTTT. Residues: CATSDTGGDSTDTQYF.

There are many counts of this clonotype. The rearrangement uses TRBV2 and TRBJ1-1, with no clear D. Germline CDR1 is SNHLY and CDR2 is FYNNEI. The V and J ends lost 7 bases and 0 bases respectively, with 9 bases between them. This CDR3 has 13 residues. The CDR3 reads CASKAQMNTEAFF. CDR3 nucleotide sequence: TGTGCCAGCAAGGCGCAGATGAACACTGAAGCTTTCTTT.

This clonotype came up many times. The chain uses TRBV6-1 and TRBJ2-7; 9 nucleotides agree with TRBD1. The CDR3 runs 14 residues. V dropped 5 bases and J dropped 6; count of bases not matched to a gene: 8. Germline loops: CDR1 MNHNS, CDR2 SASEGT. The CDR3 protein is CASSQRQGEGEQYV. The CDR3 DNA reads as TGTGCCAGCAGTCAACGACAGGGGGAGGGCGAGCAGTACGTC.

This clonotype was detected only a few times. V gene TRBV12-2 combines with J gene TRBJ2-7; the D segment call TRBD1 is taken from the table without a DNA check. TRBV12-2 is labeled a pseudogene. This CDR3 is 15 amino acids long. The CDR3 loop reads CASRLVGVRDYEQYF. CDR3 nucleotides: TGTGCAAGTCGCTTAGTAGGGGTTCGTGACTACGAGCAGTACTTC.

This clonotype occurred many times. V is TRBV20-1 and J is TRBJ2-7, with 8 bases fitting TRBD2. Germline V gene lookup returns CDR1 DFQATT and CDR2 SNEGSKA (reference sequence). Trimming took 6 bases from V and 3 from J; bases not matched to a gene: 10. The CDR3 consists of 14 residues. CDR3: CSAARGGSIYEQYV. CDR3 nucleotide sequence: TGCAGTGCGGCACGGGGGGGCTCTATCTACGAGCAGTACGTC.

A word on this clonotype: With a much larger clone just one base away, this may be a read error. The chain is built from TRBV28 and TRBJ1-2; 7 bases line up with TRBD1. The germline gives CDR1 MDHEN, CDR2 SYDVKM. This CDR3 is built from 14 residues. The CDR3 loop reads CAGRRGTVSYGYTF. The CDR3, as DNA: TGTGCCGGCAGACGAGGGACAGTCTCCTATGGCTACACCTTC.

To note about this clonotype: This sequence may be a read error, since a much larger clone differs from it by one base. The chain combines TRBV27 with TRBJ2-7; D unclear. This CDR3 contains 15 residues. The germline CDR1 and CDR2 sequences are MNHEY and SMNVEV (reference sequence). Trimming cost V 6 bases and J 0 bases, with 15 bases left between them. This CDR3 is CASRLRAIGSYEQYF. The CDR3 bases are TGTGCCAGCAGGCTCCGGGCAATTGGCTCCTACGAGCAGTACTTC.

This clonotype was seen at least ten times. V is TRBV6-1 and J is TRBJ1-1, with 12 bases aligning to TRBD1. Germline V gene lookup returns CDR1 MNHNS and CDR2 SASEGT. Trimming took 7 bases from V and 0 from J; bases not matched to a gene: 6. The CDR3 is 16 amino acids. CDR3 sequence reads: CASKAGTGGMNTEAFF. In DNA form, the CDR3 reads TGTGCCAGCAAGGCCGGGACAGGGGGCATGAACACTGAAGCTTTCTTT.

About this clonotype itself: A read error may explain this, as a much larger clone is one base away. This chain connects TRBV28 to TRBJ1-2; possibly TRBD1 for D (5 bases). The germline CDR1 and CDR2 sequences are MDHEN and SYDVKM. The CDR3 is 14 amino acids. V lost 4 bases, J lost 3 bases, and 12 bases lay in between. This CDR3 is CASSSRAHYYGYTF. The CDR3 DNA sequence: TGTGCCAGCAGTTCCAGGGCGCATTACTATGGCTACACCTTC.

This clonotype has ten or more counts. The gene calls are TRBV28 and TRBJ1-2; tentatively, D is TRBD1 (6 bases). CDR3 length equals 13 residues. Between the trimmed V and J ends, which lost 5 bases and 2 bases, there was a span of 9 bases. CDR1 is MDHEN, CDR2 SYDVKM, per germline. CDR3 sequence: CASSRGHNYGYTF. The CDR3 region has the DNA TGTGCCAGCAGTCGGGGACACAACTATGGCTACACCTTC.

Turning to this clonotype: With a much larger clone just one base away, this may be a read error. The CDR3: CASSSQSPNSQGTDAQYF. CDR3 coding DNA: TGTGCCAGCAGCTCCCAATCACCGAACTCACAGGGAACAGATGCGCAGTATTTT. The chain employs TRBV28 and TRBJ2-3, with D possibly TRBD1 on 6 matching bases. The CDR3 spans 18 residues. Germline CDR1 is MDHEN and CDR2 is SYDVKM.

The rearrangement joins TRBV5-1 to TRBJ1-5; 11 nucleotides match TRBD1. V shed 4 bases and J 7 bases; nucleotides not matched to a gene: 4. The CDR3 runs to 14 residues. Germline V gene lookup returns CDR1 SGHRS and CDR2 YFSETQ. The CDR3 bases are TGCGCCAGCAGCCGGACAGGGGGCGACCAGCCCCAGCATTTT. It translates to CASSRTGGDQPQHF.